The 20 T cell receptor beta chains reported below all come from one sample, sequenced in a study of shared clonotypes between healthy human individuals. Using immunoSEQ multiplex PCR, the repertoire was profiled, and TCRdb retains in-frame clones only, with some absent. The sample lists roughly 2 million clones, about 95% seen once, with around 1.1% in the top ten. Naive CD8 cells comprised CD45RO-negative, CCR7-positively selected cells, excluding terminally differentiated effector memory CD45RA+ cells. Sequencing was performed on naive CD8+ T cells sorted from blood. The receptors shown here come from a man aged 18-30 years in good health.

The V call is TRBV19, the J call TRBJ1-1; 7 positions match TRBD1. Germline CDR1 is LNHDA and CDR2 is SQIVND (reference sequence). The length of the CDR3 is 17 residues. The J segment lost 0 bases and the V segment lost 0 bases, leaving 7 bases of the junction unmatched. CDR3 residues: CASSIDWDSLLNTEAFF. The CDR3, as DNA: TGTGCCAGTAGTATAGATTGGGACAGTCTTCTGAACACTGAAGCTTTCTTT.

Details on this clone: Additional DNA sequences in this sample encode the identical CDR3. The chain is built from TRBV11-2 and TRBJ2-5; a weak D match, TRBD2 (6 bases). There are 13 residues in the CDR3. Germline V gene data show CDR1 as SGHAT and CDR2 as FQNNGV. The germline V and J ends were trimmed by 1 base and 3 bases, with 6 bases remaining between them. CDR3 in amino acids: CASSLGGEETQYF. The DNA of the CDR3 is TGTGCCAGCAGCTTAGGCGGGGAAGAGACCCAGTACTTC.

The count of this clone is one. J is TRBJ2-5 and V is TRBV6-6; the match to TRBD2 covers 8 bases. The ends lost 6 bases at V and 2 bases at J; junction bases unmatched: 5. CDR1 is MNHNY and CDR2 is SVGAGI in the germline V gene (reference sequence). The CDR3 has 14 amino acids. CDR3 amino acids: CASSSTSVQETQYF. The CDR3 DNA reads TGTGCCAGCAGCTCGACTAGCGTACAAGAGACCCAGTACTTC.

V and J are TRBV19 and TRBJ2-7, with a possible D match to TRBD1 (6 bases). This CDR3 spans 13 amino acids. V gave up 5 bases and J gave up 5 bases, with 13 bases separating them. CDR1 and CDR2 from the germline V gene are LNHDA and SQIVND (reference sequence). The CDR3: CASSLQGYNEQYF. CDR3 coding DNA: TGTGCCAGTAGTTTACAGGGTTACAACGAGCAGTACTTC.

V and J are TRBV27 and TRBJ2-7, with D perhaps being TRBD1 or TRBD2 (5 bases each). Germline assignment: CDR1 MNHEY and CDR2 SMNVEV (reference sequence). The CDR3 runs 14 residues. Between the trimmed V and J ends, which lost 6 bases and 6 bases, there was a span of 18 bases. CDR3 sequence reads: CASRPRPGPPEQYF. The CDR3 DNA reads as TGTGCCAGCAGGCCGAGACCGGGACCCCCCGAGCAGTACTTC.

The V gene is TRBV19, the J gene TRBJ1-6; TRBD1 aligns across 11 bases. This CDR3 is 13 amino acids long. J was trimmed by 10 bases and V by 10 bases; bases with no gene match: 6. From germline, CDR1 is LNHDA and CDR2 SQIVND (reference sequence). CDR3 DNA sequence: TGTGCCACCCGGGACAGGGGGTTATCACCCCTCCACTTT. Translating it yields CATRDRGLSPLHF.

A remark on this clone: This sample includes further DNA sequences coding for the same CDR3. This chain links TRBV4-1 with TRBJ1-2; no definite D call. The CDR3 contains 12 residues. V lost 0 bases, J lost 8 bases, and 7 bases lay in between. Germline V gene lookup returns CDR1 MGHRA and CDR2 YSYEKL. The CDR3 reads CASSQDLRGYTF. DNA of the CDR3: TGCGCCAGCAGCCAAGATCTGAGGGGCTACACCTTC.

The CDR3 spells CASSFQSTNEKLFF. DNA of the CDR3: TGCGCCAGCAGCTTCCAGTCAACTAATGAAAAACTGTTTTTT. V usage is TRBV5-1 and J usage is TRBJ1-4; no clear D. Trimming stripped 2 bases from V and 0 bases from J, with 5 bases between. The length of the CDR3 is 14 residues. In germline, CDR1 is SGHRS, CDR2 YFSETQ.

This chain links TRBV27 with TRBJ2-1, with a possible D match to TRBD1 (7 bases). This CDR3 spans 14 amino acids. V was cut by 10 bases and J by 4 bases, with 17 bases left in between. Germline CDR1 reads MNHEY; CDR2 reads SMNVEV (reference sequence). The DNA for the CDR3 is TGTGCCACGACCGAGGGGGCGGGGTACAATGAGCAGTTCTTC. Translating gives CATTEGAGYNEQFF.

A word on this clone: In the same sample, other DNA sequences code for this CDR3. The chain combines TRBV4-1 with TRBJ2-7; D remains ambiguous. V lost 3 bases to trimming and J lost 2 bases, with 8 bases between them. CDR3 length: 13 amino acids. Germline loops: CDR1 MGHRA, CDR2 YSYEKL. CDR3 sequence reads: CASSQVGPYEQYF. CDR3 DNA sequence: TGCGCCAGCAGCCAGGTTGGCCCCTACGAGCAGTACTTC.

The CDR3 nucleotides are TGTGCCAGCGGGTTACTGGGGGCCCGTCAGCCCCAGCATTTT. Translating it yields CASGLLGARQPQHF. The chain couples TRBV28 to TRBJ1-5, with D possibly TRBD1 on 6 matching bases. The CDR3 has 14 residues. V was pared by 8 bases and J by 6 bases, with 17 bases between. The V gene's germline CDR1 is MDHEN and CDR2 SYDVKM. Supplemented by reference TRBV28 and TRBJ1-5, the full variable domain reads DVKVTQSSRYLVKRTGEKVFLECVQDMDHENMFWYRQDPGLGLRLIYFSYDVKMKEKGDIPEGYSVSREKKERFSLILESASTNQTSMYLCASGLLGARQPQHFGDGTRLSIL.

The chain links TRBV11-2 to TRBJ2-7; TRBD2 might be the D (6 bases). Germline assignment: CDR1 SGHAT and CDR2 FQNNGV. This CDR3 is 15 amino acids long. Trimming cost V 8 bases and J 3 bases, with 20 bases left between them. The CDR3 nucleotides read TGTGCCAGCCTGGGGATGGGCGGGAAATACTACGAGCAGTACTTC. This codes for CASLGMGGKYYEQYF.

This clone was seen a single time. Within the sample, other DNA sequences also encode this same CDR3. This chain joins TRBV30 and TRBJ2-3, with D possibly called TRBD1 or TRBD2 (5 bases each). Germline V CDR1 and CDR2: GTSNPN, SVGIG (reference sequence). CDR3 size: 13 residues. The ends were cut back, 0 bases at V and 4 bases at J, with 8 bases in the middle. CDR3 in amino acids: CAWSVLGADTQYF. The CDR3 DNA follows: TGTGCCTGGAGTGTACTAGGGGCAGATACGCAGTATTTT.

The rearrangement joins TRBV7-9 to TRBJ1-4; TRBD1 matches 9 bases. Per the germline V gene, CDR1 is SEHNR and CDR2 is FQNEAQ (reference sequence). This CDR3 spans 15 amino acids. After removal of 8 bases from V and 5 bases from J, the junction contained 9 bases not matched to a gene. CDR3 bases: TGTGCCAGCGGCTCTACGACAGGGGGGAATGAAAAACTGTTTTTT. Translating gives CASGSTTGGNEKLFF.

A note on this clone: This sample includes further DNA sequences coding for the same CDR3. The CDR3 DNA follows: TGTGCCAGCAGCTTTTCGGGCTACGAGCAGTACTTC. This sequence encodes CASSFSGYEQYF. The rearrangement links TRBV7-9 to TRBJ2-7; D unclear. The CDR3 runs to 12 residues. V lost 3 bases to trimming and J lost 3 bases, with 6 bases between them. From germline, CDR1 is SEHNR and CDR2 FQNEAQ (reference sequence).

The chain carries TRBV7-6 and TRBJ2-2; no firm D call. CDR1 is SGHVS and CDR2 is FNYEAQ in the germline V gene. V lost 4 bases to trimming and J lost 1 base, with 7 bases between them. This CDR3 region has 14 residues. CDR3: CASSYRRNTGELFF. CDR3 nucleotide sequence: TGTGCCAGCAGCTATCGCCGGAACACCGGGGAGCTGTTTTTT.

The chain combines TRBV27 with TRBJ2-7; D ambiguous. The V gene's germline CDR1 is MNHEY and CDR2 SMNVEV (reference sequence). The CDR3 sequence is 13 residues long. The V end lost 6 bases, the J end lost 2 bases, and 11 bases lay between the germline ends. The CDR3 DNA reads as TGTGCCAGCAGCCCACTTAATACCTACGAGCAGTACTTC. This translates into CASSPLNTYEQYF.

The chain has TRBV28 and TRBJ1-5; 10 bases align to TRBD1. Unmatched junction bases numbered 12, after V lost 0 bases and J lost 4 bases. CDR3 length equals 19 residues. Germline values: CDR1 MDHEN, CDR2 SYDVKM. The CDR3 region is CASSLWRQGAVPSNQPQHF. CDR3 in DNA: TGTGCCAGCAGTTTATGGAGACAGGGGGCAGTCCCAAGTAATCAGCCCCAGCATTTT.

CDR3 region: CASSSNRRVPYGYTF. The CDR3 DNA sequence: TGTGCCAGCAGCTCGAACAGAAGGGTTCCTTATGGCTACACCTTC. The genes are TRBV5-8 and TRBJ1-2; D gene unclear. Germline V CDR1 and CDR2: SGHTS, YDEGEE. This CDR3 has 15 residues. V lost 3 bases to trimming and J lost 5 bases, with 17 bases between them.

On this clone itself: This same CDR3 is encoded by further DNA sequences in the sample. This chain joins TRBV9 and TRBJ2-1; the D is unclear. The CDR3 totals 13 residues. Trimming took 0 bases from V and 10 from J, leaving 11 bases between them. The germline gives CDR1 SGDLS, CDR2 YYNGEE. The CDR3 DNA is TGTGCCAGCAGCGTAGAAGGGTTCAACGAGCAGTTCTTC. Its protein product is CASSVEGFNEQFF.